A single count supports the clone carrying this T cell receptor (beta chain). The data originate from a study of blood T cell repertoires in COVID-19. Study context: Sites in the United States, Italy and Spain provided acute and convalescent COVID-19 samples.

In the original processing: Researchers report that nucleated cell counts were estimated from reference gene primer amplification. The repertoire was sequenced with immunoSEQ multiplex PCR; TCRdb's copy has only in-frame clones and lacks some. V, J and clone size are taken as reported in that table, and D and trimming were inferred from the DNA itself. The table lists about 260,000 clones, about 80% of them singletons. V gave up 5 bases and J gave up 3 bases; unmatched junction bases: 14. The CDR3 has 17 amino acids. CDR1 is MDHEN and CDR2 is SYDVKM in the germline V gene. The chain is built from TRBV28 and TRBJ2-7; 9 positions agree with TRBD1. Sequenced: peripheral blood. This TCR came from a woman aged 45-65 years who had recovered from COVID-19. CDR3 sequence reads: CASSKTTTGGGYYEQYF. CDR3 sequence (DNA): TGTGCCAGCAGTAAAACCACAACAGGGGGCGGCTACTACGAGCAGTACTTC.